The 2 T cell receptor beta chains below all came from one sample that was sequenced in a study of T cells in Graves' hyperthyroidism and ophthalmopathy. Researchers amplified the TCR beta CDR3 regions from RNA transcripts. During a first-round RT-PCR of the TCR CDR3, the HTBI primer set was used. From the multiplex PCR reads, TCRdb called clonotypes with MiXCR, one entry per CDR3 protein. Of roughly 570,000 distinct CDR3 sequences in the sample, 40% to 55% were seen once. Material: peripheral blood or thyroid tissue (not recorded which). Receptors originate from a woman between 18 and 29 years old with Graves' hyperthyroidism.

The rearrangement uses TRBV29-1 and TRBJ2-2; 9 bases are shared with TRBD1. The germline V gene has CDR1 SQVTM and CDR2 ANQGSEA. Trimming at V came to 6 bases and at J to 6 bases, leaving 8 bases not matched to a gene. This CDR3 region has 14 residues. CDR3 residues: CSVEWTGVAGELFF. The CDR3 DNA sequence: TGCAGCGTCGAGTGGACAGGGGTAGCCGGGGAGCTGTTTTTT.

The chain couples TRBV7-3 to TRBJ2-5, with D tentatively TRBD2 (5 bases). This CDR3 is 16 amino acids long. From germline, CDR1 is SGHTA and CDR2 FQGTGA. V shed 5 bases and J shed 5 bases, with 21 bases lying between them. CDR3 sequence reads: CASSLLGLTGVETQYF. The CDR3 DNA reads as TGTGCCAGCAGCCTGCTTGGCCTCACCGGGGTGGAGACCCAGTACTTC.